These 3 T cell receptor beta chains were all obtained from the same sample, sequenced in a study of T cells in localized non-small cell lung cancer. The data were produced by immunoSEQ multiplex PCR, yet TCRdb's version contains in-frame clones alone and is incomplete. The table has about 52,000 clones, roughly 88% seen once; the top ten hold 18%. The source was peripheral blood, collected before any cancer treatment. These receptors originate from a male donor aged 60 or older with stage III squamous cell lung carcinoma.

This clone was picked up one time. The J gene is TRBJ1-2, the V gene TRBV5-1; D remains ambiguous. Trimming shortened V by 3 bases and J by 5 bases, and 20 bases separated the two germline ends. The CDR3 is made up of 16 amino acids. Germline-derived CDR1 and CDR2 are SGHRS and YFSETQ. The chain's CDR3 is CASSSDPGANPYGYTF. CDR3 coding DNA: TGCGCCAGCAGCTCGGACCCGGGCGCCAACCCTTATGGCTACACCTTC.

The chain joins TRBV9 to TRBJ1-4, with D unclear. With 3 bases removed from V and 7 bases from J, the gap between germline ends came to 10 bases. In germline, CDR1 is SGDLS, CDR2 YYNGEE. The CDR3 is 13 amino acids. This CDR3 reads CASSGLPGEKLFF. The CDR3 DNA sequence: TGTGCCAGCAGCGGACTTCCGGGTGAAAAACTGTTTTTT. Variable domain in full (rest from reference TRBV9 and TRBJ1-4): DSGVTQTPKHLITATGQRVTLRCSPRSGDLSVYWYQQSLDQGLQFLIQYYNGEERAKGNILERFSAQQFPDLHSELNLSSLELGDSALYFCASSGLPGEKLFFGSGTQLSVL.

The genes are TRBV6-6 and TRBJ1-2; possible D gene TRBD1, 6 bases. CDR3 size: 13 residues. V was cut by 5 bases and J by 5 bases, with 12 bases left in between. Germline V gene data show CDR1 as MNHNY and CDR2 as SVGAGI (reference sequence). The CDR3 DNA reads TGTGCCAGCAGTAAGGGGGGACATTATGGCTACACCTTC. Protein: CASSKGGHYGYTF.